Below, one TCR beta chain is given with its context. The data stem from a study of beta chain features in type 1 diabetes. Each of the sorted populations had a purity greater than 95%. The germline CDR1 and CDR2 sequences are MGHDK and SYGVNS. The V end was cut by 6 bases, the J end by 6 bases, with 12 bases between. The CDR3 has 13 residues. Sequenced material consisted of expressed TCRB transcripts (all of the isolated RNA was reverse transcribed). Data came from immunoSEQ multiplex PCR; TCRdb stores just in-frame clones and leaves some out. The sample consists of about 450,000 clones, approximately 10% of them appearing once.

V and J are TRBV25-1 and TRBJ1-5; D might be TRBD1 (5 bases). The specimen sequenced was naive CD4+ T cells from blood. The sequence was obtained from a woman between 18 and 29 years old in good health. The CDR3 DNA reads as TGTGCCAGCAGCGCCATTAGGGGTCAGCCCCAGCATTTT. Protein sequence: CASSAIRGQPQHF. Complete variable domain (other parts from reference TRBV25-1 and TRBJ1-5): EADIYQTPRYLVIGTGKKITLECSQTMGHDKMYWYQQDPGMELHLIHYSYGVNSTEKGDLSSESTVSRIRTEHFPLTLESARPSHTSQYLCASSAIRGQPQHFGDGTRLSIL.